The 7 T cell receptor beta chains below all came from one sample that was sequenced in a study of graft-versus-host responses after intestinal transplantation. These TCRs are of unknown antigen specificity. Some clones are missing from TCRdb's copy, which holds only in-frame ones; the method was immunoSEQ multiplex PCR. The sample has more than 80,000 clones, about 88% seen once. Sample: unstimulated CD4+ T cells sorted from spleen or lymph node cells, taken before intestinal transplant. All receptors derive from a human donor who received an intestinal transplant.

This chain links TRBV9 with TRBJ2-7, with D perhaps TRBD2 (5 bases). Looked up from germline, CDR1 is SGDLS and CDR2 is YYNGEE. V was cut by 0 bases and J by 6 bases, with 22 bases left in between. The CDR3 runs to 17 residues. The CDR3 sequence: CASSVDPQEGIKGEQYF. The CDR3 coding sequence is TGTGCCAGCAGCGTAGACCCCCAAGAGGGAATAAAGGGCGAGCAGTACTTC. The whole variable domain, filled in from reference TRBV9 and TRBJ2-7, reads DSGVTQTPKHLITATGQRVTLRCSPRSGDLSVYWYQQSLDQGLQFLIQYYNGEERAKGNILERFSAQQFPDLHSELNLSSLELGDSALYFCASSVDPQEGIKGEQYFGPGTRLTVT.

The chain is built from TRBV29-1 and TRBJ2-3; tentative D call: TRBD1 (6 bases). Deletions cut 3 bases from V and 8 bases from J, with 12 bases between. Germline CDR1 reads SQVTM; CDR2 reads ANQGSEA. There are 12 residues in the CDR3. The DNA of the CDR3 is TGCAGCGTTGAGTGGGGGCAGGTTACGCAGTATTTT. Its translation: CSVEWGQVTQYF.

The rearrangement uses TRBV5-1 and TRBJ2-3; maybe TRBD2 (6 bases). Trimming removed 4 bases at V and 1 base at J, with 13 bases between. There are 15 residues in the CDR3. From germline, CDR1 is SGHRS and CDR2 YFSETQ. CDR3 residues: CASSPGARRTDTQYF. As DNA, the CDR3 is TGCGCCAGCAGCCCGGGAGCCCGCCGCACAGATACGCAGTATTTT.

This clone appeared a single time. The chain employs TRBV2 and TRBJ2-7; no clear D gene. This CDR3 region has 14 residues. The germline CDR1 and CDR2 sequences are SNHLY and FYNNEI. The V end lost 3 bases, the J end lost 3 bases, and 12 bases lay between the germline ends. The CDR3 coding sequence is TGTGCCAGCAGTGAGTCGCGGCAGATCTACGAGCAGTACTTC. Translated, it gives CASSESRQIYEQYF.

The rearrangement joins TRBV28 to TRBJ1-2; 8 bases map to TRBD1. CDR1 and CDR2 from the germline V gene are MDHEN and SYDVKM. J lost 8 bases, V lost 3 bases, and 5 bases had no gene match. The CDR3 sequence is 13 residues long. For the CDR3, the DNA is TGTGCCAGCAGTTTGACAGGGGCGGAAGGCTACACCTTC. It encodes CASSLTGAEGYTF.

This chain uses TRBV6-1 with TRBJ1-4, with a weak D call TRBD1 (6 bases). Germline V gene data show CDR1 as MNHNS and CDR2 as SASEGT. The V and J ends lost 6 bases and 8 bases respectively, with 13 bases between them. This CDR3 region has 13 residues. The CDR3 loop reads CASSTGWEEKLFF. The CDR3 nucleotides are TGTGCCAGCAGCACAGGGTGGGAGGAAAAACTGTTTTTT.

The rearrangement links TRBV14 to TRBJ1-2; D might be TRBD1 (5 bases). The germline V gene has CDR1 SGHDN and CDR2 FVKESK. V lost 0 bases to trimming and J lost 6 bases, with 14 bases between them. The CDR3 is 15 residues long. The CDR3 DNA reads as TGTGCCAGCAGCCAAGATGGGCAGCGGGGGGATGGCTACACCTTC. Residues: CASSQDGQRGDGYTF. The full variable domain, rest sourced from reference TRBV14 and TRBJ1-2, is EAGVTQFPSHSVIEKGQTVTLRCDPISGHDNLYWYRRVMGKEIKFLLHFVKESKQDESGMPNNRFLAERTGGTYSTLKVQPAELEDSGVYFCASSQDGQRGDGYTFGSGTRLTVV.